A single sample gave rise to the 28 T cell receptor beta chains below, sequenced in a study of blood T cell repertoires in COVID-19. Profiled with immunoSEQ multiplex PCR; TCRdb holds only in-frame clones, not every one. The table shows 250,000 or so clones, with approximately 90% occurring only once. The sequenced sample consisted of PBMCs or T cells enriched from blood (not recorded which). The receptors here all came from a man between 50 and 59 years old who had been exposed to COVID-19.

CDR3 nucleotide sequence: TGTGCCACCAGTGGTGCTAGCGGGAATTACAATGAGCAGTTCTTC. It is translated as CATSGASGNYNEQFF. The chain has TRBV24-1 and TRBJ2-1, with 9 bases fitting TRBD2. This CDR3 has 15 residues. Germline values: CDR1 KGHDR, CDR2 SFDVKD. J lost 4 bases, V lost 5 bases, and 5 bases had no gene match.

This clone occurred once. CDR3: CASSSTRTGQYGYTF. The CDR3, as DNA: TGTGCCAGCAGTTCCACCAGGACAGGGCAGTATGGCTACACCTTC. This rearrangement joins TRBV28 to TRBJ1-2; 8 bases match TRBD1. CDR1 and CDR2 from the germline V gene are MDHEN and SYDVKM. The CDR3 is 15 residues long. With V trimmed by 4 bases and J by 5 bases, 9 bases remained unmatched.

The V gene is TRBV7-3, the J gene TRBJ2-1; 8 nucleotides line up with TRBD2. Germline CDR1 is SGHTA and CDR2 is FQGTGA. V trimming: 5 bases; J trimming: 5 bases; junction bases outside the gene matches: 8. The CDR3 loop spans 15 amino acids. This chain's CDR3 is CASSPNSGVDNEQFF. The DNA for the CDR3 is TGTGCCAGCAGCCCTAATAGCGGGGTAGACAATGAGCAGTTCTTC. The full variable domain, its missing parts supplied by reference TRBV7-3 and TRBJ2-1, is GAGVSQTPSNKVTEKGKYVELRCDPISGHTALYWYRQSLGQGPEFLIYFQGTGAADDSGLPNDRFFAVRPEGSVSTLKIQRTERGDSAVYLCASSPNSGVDNEQFFGPGTRLTVL.

V gene TRBV29-1 combines with J gene TRBJ2-3, with 9 bases matching TRBD1. CDR1 and CDR2 (germline): SQVTM, ANQGSEA. J lost 5 bases, V lost 4 bases, and 10 bases had no gene match. CDR3 length: 15 residues. In nucleotides, the CDR3 is TGCAGCGTTGTTCCCACAGGGGGCTTTTTAGATACGCAGTATTTT. It translates to CSVVPTGGFLDTQYF.

The chain couples TRBV28 to TRBJ1-2; D possibly corresponds to TRBD1 (6 bases). V lost 6 bases and J lost 2, with 16 bases in between. CDR3 size: 15 residues. Germline V gene lookup returns CDR1 MDHEN and CDR2 SYDVKM. The CDR3 coding sequence is TGTGCCAGCAGGCGCGCCTGGGACACCAACTATGGCTACACCTTC. This encodes CASRRAWDTNYGYTF.

Notes on this clone: The junction departs from germline at one end; a sequencing error may be responsible. The V gene is TRBV2, the J gene TRBJ1-5, with TRBD1 matching 8 bases. The CDR3 is made up of 12 amino acids. Germline lookup yields CDR1 SNHLY and CDR2 FYNNEI. The CDR3: CASSTDRGYMYF. The CDR3 bases are TGTGCCAGCAGTACCGACAGGGGTTACATGTATTTT.

This rearrangement joins TRBV15 to TRBJ1-1; 9 nucleotides align to TRBD1. V was pared by 6 bases and J by 3 bases, with 8 bases of the junction left unmatched. CDR1 is LNHNV and CDR2 is YYDKDF in the germline V gene (reference sequence). CDR3 length: 15 amino acids. The CDR3 region is CATRGDRDRDTEAFF. In nucleotides, the CDR3 is TGTGCCACCAGGGGGGACAGGGATAGAGACACTGAAGCTTTCTTT.

The genes are TRBV4-1 and TRBJ2-5; 7 bases align to TRBD2. The CDR3 has 17 amino acids. Trimming removed 3 bases from V and 1 base from J; junction bases left unmatched: 11. The germline gives CDR1 MGHRA, CDR2 YSYEKL. CDR3 nucleotide sequence: TGCGCCAGCAGCCAGGCGGTGGGCGGGGGTTCCCAAGAGACCCAGTACTTC. Protein: CASSQAVGGGSQETQYF.

The chain joins TRBV12-3 or TRBV12-4 to TRBJ1-2; D gene ambiguous. The CDR3 loop spans 13 amino acids. The V end lost 3 bases, the J end lost 3 bases, and 8 bases lay between the germline ends. CDR3 amino acids: CASSLRFDYGYTF. In nucleotides, the CDR3 is TGTGCCAGCAGTTTGAGGTTTGACTATGGCTACACCTTC.

This clone has just a few counts. The chain links TRBV7-3 to TRBJ2-2; maybe TRBD2 (5 bases). V dropped 5 bases and J dropped 1 base, with 11 bases sitting between them. Per the germline V gene, CDR1 is SGHTA and CDR2 is FQGTGA. The CDR3 totals 15 residues. The CDR3 protein is CASSRFGGNTGELFF. DNA of the CDR3: TGTGCCAGCAGCCGCTTCGGAGGGAACACCGGGGAGCTGTTTTTT.

V and J are TRBV5-1 and TRBJ1-2; D is perhaps TRBD1 (5 bases). V lost 0 bases and J 7 bases, leaving 10 bases between the germline ends. CDR3 length: 13 residues. Looked up from germline, CDR1 is SGHRS and CDR2 is YFSETQ. The CDR3: CASSLEGVGGYTF. As DNA, the CDR3 is TGCGCCAGCAGCTTGGAAGGGGTAGGTGGCTACACCTTC.

The chain carries TRBV30 and TRBJ1-1, with D maybe TRBD1 (6 bases). V shed 4 bases and J shed 3 bases, with 12 bases lying between them. Germline V gene sequence: CDR1 GTSNPN, CDR2 SVGIG (reference sequence). This CDR3 spans 13 amino acids. The CDR3 region has the DNA TGTGCCTGGAACTCACAGGGTCACACTGAAGCTTTCTTT. This sequence encodes CAWNSQGHTEAFF.

This chain uses TRBV5-1 with TRBJ2-7; perhaps TRBD1 as D (6 bases). CDR3 size: 15 residues. Trimming shortened V by 3 bases and J by 0 bases, and 13 bases separated the two germline ends. CDR1 is SGHRS, CDR2 YFSETQ, per germline. The CDR3 sequence: CASSSRGRYSYEQYF. In nucleotides, the CDR3 is TGCGCCAGCAGCTCCAGGGGCCGCTACTCCTACGAGCAGTACTTC. Using reference TRBV5-1 and TRBJ2-7 for the parts outside the CDR3, the full variable domain is KAGVTQTPRYLIKTRGQQVTLSCSPISGHRSVSWYQQTPGQGLQFLFEYFSETQRNKGNFPGRFSGRQFSNSRSEMNVSTLELGDSALYLCASSSRGRYSYEQYFGPGTRLTVT.

This clone was seen just once. The rearrangement links TRBV2 to TRBJ2-3; 12 positions match TRBD2. The CDR3 is made up of 14 amino acids. Germline values: CDR1 SNHLY, CDR2 FYNNEI. The V and J ends lost 3 bases and 11 bases, in that order; junction bases with no gene match: 6. The CDR3 sequence is CASSETSGGLVQYF. For the CDR3, the DNA is TGTGCCAGCAGTGAGACTAGCGGGGGATTAGTGCAGTATTTT.

The rearrangement links TRBV3-1 (or the pseudogene TRBV3-2) to TRBJ1-2, with D perhaps TRBD1 (6 bases). Trimming removed 4 bases from V and 4 bases from J, with 13 bases in between. The CDR3 extends over 14 amino acids. Germline V CDR1 and CDR2: LGHDT, YNNKEL (reference sequence). The CDR3 reads CASSLRGAAYGYTF. CDR3 nucleotides: TGTGCCAGCAGCCTCAGGGGAGCGGCCTATGGCTACACCTTC.

This clone was seen a single time. This rearrangement joins TRBV18 to TRBJ2-1, with 13 nucleotides matching TRBD2. The CDR3 runs to 16 residues. V shed 5 bases and J 2 bases; nucleotides not matched to a gene: 3. CDR1 is KGHSH, CDR2 LQKENI, per germline. CDR3 nucleotide sequence: TGTGCCAGCTCAACAGGACTAGCGGGGGCCTACAATGAGCAGTTCTTC. This translates into CASSTGLAGAYNEQFF.

This chain connects TRBV29-1 to TRBJ1-5; weak D call: TRBD1 (5 bases). The CDR3 has 12 residues. Germline V gene lookup returns CDR1 SQVTM and CDR2 ANQGSEA. Trimming stripped 4 bases from V and 5 bases from J, with 9 bases between. The CDR3 DNA reads TGCAGCGTTGGCCAGGGTGATCAGCCCCAGCATTTT. This sequence encodes CSVGQGDQPQHF.

V and J are TRBV5-1 and TRBJ1-4, with TRBD1 as a possible D gene (5 bases). Germline V gene lookup returns CDR1 SGHRS and CDR2 YFSETQ. V was trimmed by 0 bases and J by 7 bases, leaving 16 bases between them. The CDR3 loop spans 16 amino acids. The DNA of the CDR3 is TGCGCCAGCAGCTTGGCACCTTCGGCAGGGATTGAAAAACTGTTTTTT. This translates into CASSLAPSAGIEKLFF.

The chain recombines TRBV5-4 with TRBJ2-5; 7 bases are a match to TRBD2. V lost 1 base to trimming and J lost 5 bases; unmatched junction nucleotides: 8. Germline CDR1 is SGHNT and CDR2 is YYREEE (reference sequence). The CDR3 totals 15 residues. In DNA, the CDR3 is TGTGCCAGCAGCTTGATGGGAGGGTCTGAGGAGACCCAGTACTTC. It specifies CASSLMGGSEETQYF.

This clone is a singleton in its sample. V and J are TRBV5-1 and TRBJ1-2; the D is unclear. The germline V and J ends were trimmed by 3 bases and 4 bases, with 10 bases remaining between them. Germline V gene sequence: CDR1 SGHRS, CDR2 YFSETQ. CDR3 length: 13 amino acids. CDR3 DNA sequence: TGCGCCAGCAGCTCTGGACTCTCCTATGGCTACACCTTC. This sequence encodes CASSSGLSYGYTF. Complete variable domain (other parts from reference TRBV5-1 and TRBJ1-2): KAGVTQTPRYLIKTRGQQVTLSCSPISGHRSVSWYQQTPGQGLQFLFEYFSETQRNKGNFPGRFSGRQFSNSRSEMNVSTLELGDSALYLCASSSGLSYGYTFGSGTRLTVV.

The chain carries TRBV28 and TRBJ1-2; the match to TRBD1 covers 9 bases. Per the germline V gene, CDR1 is MDHEN and CDR2 is SYDVKM. Unmatched junction bases numbered 5, after V lost 1 base and J lost 8 bases. The CDR3 covers 14 residues. CDR3 amino acids: CASSLFGTGRGYTF. DNA of the CDR3: TGTGCCAGCAGTTTATTTGGGACAGGGAGAGGCTACACCTTC.

The chain is built from TRBV5-5 and TRBJ1-1; 9 bases fit TRBD1. The junction had 19 bases not matched to a gene; V was cut back by 4 bases and J by 9 bases. This CDR3 is built from 17 residues. CDR1 SGHKS and CDR2 YYEKEE come from the germline V gene (reference sequence). This CDR3 reads CASSLFLYTGGAVKAFF. CDR3 coding DNA: TGTGCCAGCAGCCTCTTCCTTTATACAGGGGGCGCGGTTAAAGCTTTCTTT.

The chain combines TRBV5-1 with TRBJ2-3, with 7 bases identical to TRBD2. CDR3 length: 15 residues. Losses at the gene ends were 4 bases for V and 2 bases for J; bases not matched to a gene: 7. CDR1 SGHRS and CDR2 YFSETQ come from the germline V gene. CDR3 residues: CASSPEGTITDTQYF. As DNA, the CDR3 is TGCGCCAGCAGCCCGGAAGGGACTATCACAGATACGCAGTATTTT.

The rearrangement uses TRBV6-5 and TRBJ1-4, with 11 nucleotides matching TRBD1. Germline V gene lookup returns CDR1 MNHEY and CDR2 SVGAGI. This CDR3 is built from 14 residues. The trim removed 5 bases at V and 6 bases at J, leaving 2 bases unmatched. CDR3 sequence: CASSRTGGDEKLFF. The CDR3 DNA reads as TGTGCCAGCAGTCGGACAGGGGGCGATGAAAAACTGTTTTTT.

The chain joins TRBV19 to TRBJ1-1, with unresolved D. The germline V and J ends were trimmed by 7 bases and 0 bases, with 12 bases remaining between them. The CDR3 sequence is 14 residues long. CDR1 and CDR2 from the germline V gene are LNHDA and SQIVND (reference sequence). CDR3 in amino acids: CASKREGLNTEAFF. CDR3 nucleotides: TGTGCCAGTAAGAGGGAAGGACTGAACACTGAAGCTTTCTTT.

V gene TRBV6-5 combines with J gene TRBJ1-3, with D hard to call. This CDR3 has 12 residues. Trimming left V 2 bases short and J 8 bases short, with 7 bases between. Germline V gene sequence: CDR1 MNHEY, CDR2 SVGAGI. Written as DNA, the CDR3 is TGTGCCAGCAGTTACGAGGGCCACACCATATATTTT. This sequence encodes CASSYEGHTIYF.

The genes are TRBV9 and TRBJ1-1, with a weak D call TRBD1 (5 bases). Germline CDR1 SGDLS, CDR2 YYNGEE. The CDR3 runs to 19 residues. Trimming removed 4 bases at V and 1 base at J, with 26 bases between. Here the CDR3 reads CASSPLGPRARGGNTEAFF. CDR3 nucleotide sequence: TGTGCCAGCAGCCCCCTCGGTCCGAGGGCTCGGGGGGGGAACACTGAAGCTTTCTTT.

The chain recombines TRBV18 with TRBJ2-3, with D possibly matching TRBD2 (6 bases). There are 14 residues in the CDR3. V was pared by 5 bases and J by 6 bases, with 15 bases between. The germline V gene encodes CDR1 KGHSH and CDR2 LQKENI. The CDR3 DNA follows: TGTGCCAGCTCAGGGGGACGCCTAGCGGATACGCAGTATTTT. Residues: CASSGGRLADTQYF.